Listed here are 11 T cell receptor beta chains from one sample, sequenced in a study of T-cell memory formation after mild COVID-19. Each CDR3 protein gets one entry after TCRdb re-called the 5' RACE reads with MiXCR. Of about 400,000 distinct CDR3 sequences detected, about 22% appear once; the ten largest clones hold about an eighth. The material sequenced was PBMCs or a T cell subset sorted from them (not recorded which). These receptors were collected from an adult woman who had mild COVID-19 (a few samples of this study predate the infection). Cell type and time point are not known.

There are a few counts of this clonotype. The chain carries TRBV5-5 and TRBJ2-5; 9 bases fit TRBD2. The CDR3 contains 14 residues. V lost 5 bases to trimming and J lost 3 bases; unmatched junction nucleotides: 5. The germline CDR1 and CDR2 sequences are SGHKS and YYEKEE (reference sequence). CDR3 protein: CASRRAGGEETQYF. For the CDR3, the DNA is TGTGCCAGCAGACGAGCGGGGGGCGAAGAGACCCAGTACTTC.

The table lists this clonotype with a few counts. This chain links TRBV7-3 with TRBJ2-3; 10 nucleotides agree with TRBD2. Trimming at V came to 4 bases and at J to 2 bases, leaving 12 bases not matched to a gene. Germline values: CDR1 SGHTA, CDR2 FQGTGA. The CDR3 has 18 amino acids. CDR3: CASSSSSSAGGNTDTQYF. The CDR3 coding sequence is TGTGCCAGCAGCTCTTCCTCTTCAGCGGGAGGGAACACAGATACGCAGTATTTT. Supplemented by reference TRBV7-3 and TRBJ2-3, the full variable domain reads GAGVSQTPSNKVTEKGKYVELRCDPISGHTALYWYRQSLGQGPEFLIYFQGTGAADDSGLPNDRFFAVRPEGSVSTLKIQRTERGDSAVYLCASSSSSSAGGNTDTQYFGPGTRLTVL.

The CDR3 sequence is CASNLVSRAGQYF. CDR3 nucleotide sequence: TGTGCCAGCAACCTTGTTTCGAGGGCAGGGCAGTATTTT. V is TRBV3-1 and J is TRBJ2-3, with D perhaps TRBD2 (5 bases). The length of the CDR3 is 13 residues. The ends were cut back, 7 bases at V and 11 bases at J, with 19 bases in the middle. Germline loops: CDR1 LGHDT, CDR2 YNNKEL (reference sequence).

This chain uses TRBV9 with TRBJ2-6; D is unclear. The CDR3 is 14 amino acids. The germline V and J ends were trimmed by 4 bases and 8 bases, with 13 bases remaining between them. Looked up from germline, CDR1 is SGDLS and CDR2 is YYNGEE. For the CDR3, the DNA is TGTGCCAGCAGCCCCATGACCGGATCCAACGTCCTGACTTTC. Amino acids: CASSPMTGSNVLTF.

This clonotype appeared many times. The chain employs TRBV7-2 and TRBJ2-7, with TRBD1 as a possible D gene (6 bases). Trimming removed 5 bases at V and 3 bases at J, with 11 bases between. This CDR3 has 13 amino acids. Germline loops: CDR1 SGHTA, CDR2 FQGNSA. The CDR3 DNA sequence: TGTGCCAGCAGCCCCTCACAGGGCTACGAGCAGTACTTC. As protein: CASSPSQGYEQYF.

The chain combines TRBV7-8 with TRBJ2-4, with TRBD2 matching 7 bases. There are 15 residues in the CDR3. Germline loops: CDR1 SGHVS, CDR2 FQNEAQ. Germline trimming cut 1 base from V and 1 base from J; bases unmatched to any gene: 1. For the CDR3, the DNA is TGTGCCAGCAGCTTAGTGCGGGGGGCCAAAAACATTCAGTACTTC. This sequence encodes CASSLVRGAKNIQYF.

This chain uses TRBV11-2 with TRBJ2-1, with TRBD1 as a possible D gene (6 bases). Looked up from germline, CDR1 is SGHAT and CDR2 is FQNNGV. This CDR3 comprises 16 residues. Deletions cut 5 bases from V and 8 bases from J, with 22 bases between. CDR3 loop: CASSPRPGVATDEQFF. The DNA of the CDR3 is TGTGCCAGCAGCCCTAGGCCAGGGGTGGCGACGGATGAGCAGTTCTTC. The whole variable domain, remainder taken from reference TRBV11-2 and TRBJ2-1, is EAGVAQSPRYKIIEKRQSVAFWCNPISGHATLYWYQQILGQGPKLLIQFQNNGVVDDSQLPKDRFSAERLKGVDSTLKIQPAKLEDSAVYLCASSPRPGVATDEQFFGPGTRLTVL.

This chain links TRBV19 with TRBJ1-2, with 7 nucleotides matching TRBD1. The V gene end was trimmed by 7 bases and the J gene end by 2 bases; junction bases not matched to a gene: 7. CDR1 is LNHDA and CDR2 is SQIVND in the germline V gene (reference sequence). This CDR3 region has 14 residues. The CDR3 sequence is CASIGTDGNYGYTF. In DNA form, the CDR3 reads TGTGCCAGTATTGGGACAGACGGGAACTATGGCTACACCTTC.

The CDR3 protein is CASSYPFGEGRTGELFF. The CDR3 DNA follows: TGTGCCAGCAGTTACCCGTTCGGGGAGGGAAGGACCGGGGAGCTGTTTTTT. The rearrangement links TRBV6-2 or TRBV6-3 to TRBJ2-2, with 7 bases identical to TRBD2. Germline CDR1 reads MNHEY; CDR2 reads SVGEGT. The CDR3 loop spans 17 amino acids. V was pared by 2 bases and J by 5 bases, with 11 bases of the junction left unmatched.

The CDR3 DNA is TGTGCCAGCAGTTTATCGGGGGACGGGACCCAGTACTTC. Protein: CASSLSGDGTQYF. The chain uses TRBV12-3 or TRBV12-4 and TRBJ2-5, with D perhaps matching TRBD2 (6 bases). V was clipped by 2 bases and J by 7 bases, with 11 bases between them. The CDR3 spans 13 residues.

Ten or more counts support this clonotype. The chain employs TRBV7-6 and TRBJ2-1, with D possibly matching TRBD2 (7 bases). The germline V gene has CDR1 SGHVS and CDR2 FNYEAQ. This CDR3 region has 14 residues. V gave up 5 bases and J gave up 7 bases, with 15 bases separating them. The CDR3 loop reads CASSEGGGSNEQFF. As DNA, the CDR3 is TGTGCCAGCAGCGAAGGGGGGGGCTCAAATGAGCAGTTCTTC.